The rows below give T cell receptor beta chains drawn from one sample of a study of blood T cells in healthy people across ages. TCRdb re-called the 5' RACE reads through MiXCR, storing one row per CDR3 protein. The sample lists 1.6 million or so distinct CDR3 sequences, about 31% seen once, with 11% in the top ten. Sequencing used blood. Receptors originate from a woman younger than 45 in good health. Both conserved end residues are part of each CDR3. Each record gives: D gene, CDR3 length, clone size, J gene, V gene, CDR3 DNA, CDR3 protein. D genes are given only for firm matches. Clone size is shown for a subset of rows, as once, few, many or a class of expanded clone.

NA 14 many TRBJ1-6 TRBV6-6 TGTGCCAGCCTGGGGATAGGAGGGAATTCACCCCTCCACTTT CASLGIGGNSPLHF
TRBD2 16 many TRBJ2-7 TRBV3-1 TGTGCCAGCAGCCAAGTCTCGGGACTAGGGGCCTACGAGCAGTACTTC CASSQVSGLGAYEQYF
NA 14 NA TRBJ2-5 TRBV27 TGTGCCAGCAGCACGTACGGAGGGGTACAGACCCAGTACTTC CASSTYGGVQTQYF
NA 14 once TRBJ1-1 TRBV29-1 TGCAGCGCTACGGGGCAGGGGCGGGGAACTGAAGCTTTCTTT CSATGQGRGTEAFF
NA 13 NA TRBJ1-1 TRBV18 TGTGCCAGCTCAGAAGATCAGAGAGATGAAGCTTTCTTT CASSEDQRDEAFF
NA 16 few TRBJ2-5 TRBV5-1 TGCGCCAGCAGCTTGGCCCCGGACCGGATGAAAGAGACCCAGTACTTC CASSLAPDRMKETQYF
NA 14 NA TRBJ1-4 TRBV6-5 TGTGCCAGCAGTTCGACAGGTTTGGACGAAAAACTGTTTTTT CASSSTGLDEKLFF
NA 15 NA TRBJ1-1 TRBV6-1 TGTGCCAGCAGTGATTCCGGGACATTGAACACTGAAGCTTTCTTT CASSDSGTLNTEAFF
TRBD2 13 NA TRBJ2-1 TRBV2 TGTGCCAGCAGTGAAACCCTGACTAGCGGGAGGTTCTTC CASSETLTSGRFF
TRBD2 15 few TRBJ2-1 TRBV28 TGTGCCAGCAGTTACGTAGCGGGAGTTGACAATGAGCAGTTCTTC CASSYVAGVDNEQFF